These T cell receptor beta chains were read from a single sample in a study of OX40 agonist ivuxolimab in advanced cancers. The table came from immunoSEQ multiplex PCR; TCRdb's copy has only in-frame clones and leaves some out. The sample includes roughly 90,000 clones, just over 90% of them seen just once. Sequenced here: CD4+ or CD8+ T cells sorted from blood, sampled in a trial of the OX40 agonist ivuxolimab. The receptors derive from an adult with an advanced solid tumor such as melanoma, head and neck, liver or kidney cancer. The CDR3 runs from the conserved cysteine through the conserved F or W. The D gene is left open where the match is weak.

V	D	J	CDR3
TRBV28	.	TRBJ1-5	CASSRTDQPQHF
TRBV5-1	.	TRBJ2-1	CASSLDGLGKGNEQFF
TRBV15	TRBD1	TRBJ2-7	CATGRDRGPYEQYF
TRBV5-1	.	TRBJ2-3	CASSLVAMQAGTQYF
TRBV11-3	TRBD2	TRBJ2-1	CASSPLAGPYNEQFF
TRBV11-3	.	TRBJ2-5	CASSLGLGGLETQYF
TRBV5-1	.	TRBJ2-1	CASSRGASYNEQFF
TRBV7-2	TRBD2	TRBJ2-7	CASSPPVAGGIHEQYF
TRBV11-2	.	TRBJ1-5	CASSLEQGISQPQHF
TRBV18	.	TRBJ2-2	CASSLWTENTGELFF
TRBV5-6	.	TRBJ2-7	CASSLGPGEVYEQYF
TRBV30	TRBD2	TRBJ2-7	CAWSDGLAVYEQYF
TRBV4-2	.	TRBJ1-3	CASSQVSREAGNTIYF
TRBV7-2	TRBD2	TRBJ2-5	CASSVRAGGSETQYF
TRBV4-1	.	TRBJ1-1	CASSQDPTDNTEAFF
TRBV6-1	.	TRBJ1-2	CASSPYFGDLGYTF
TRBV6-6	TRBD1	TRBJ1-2	CASSPTGIHGYTF
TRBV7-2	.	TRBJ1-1	CASSLTIPNTEAFF
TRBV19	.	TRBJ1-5	CASSISEVSNQPQHF
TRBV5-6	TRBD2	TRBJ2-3	CASSSIGLAGSDTQYF
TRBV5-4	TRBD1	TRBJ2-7	CASSYGGQGSYEQYF
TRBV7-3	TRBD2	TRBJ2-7	CASSLRAGGNYEQYF
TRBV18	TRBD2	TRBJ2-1	CASSPPPGTRSYNEQFF
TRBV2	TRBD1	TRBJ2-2	CASRPDRAGELFF
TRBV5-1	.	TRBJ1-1	CASSLGGGNTEAFF
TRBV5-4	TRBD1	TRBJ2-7	CASSPRGREQYF
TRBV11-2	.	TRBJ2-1	CASSLNPDRYNEQFF
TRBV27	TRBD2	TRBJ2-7	CASSRREGLEQYF
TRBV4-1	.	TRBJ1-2	CASSQDPGRNYNYGYTF
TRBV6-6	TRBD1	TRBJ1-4	CASSTGGRNEKLFF
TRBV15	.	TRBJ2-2	CATSNPGRGVVGELFF
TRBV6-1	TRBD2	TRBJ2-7	CASSEEGLAGGGYEQYF
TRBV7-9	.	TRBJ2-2	CASSWDNSNTGELFF
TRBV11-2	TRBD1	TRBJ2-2	CASSLWTGATGELFF
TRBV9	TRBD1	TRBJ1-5	CASSEGTGISNQPQHF
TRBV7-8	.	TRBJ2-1	CASSQWANSYNEQFF
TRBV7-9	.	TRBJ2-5	CASSLAAGTQETQYF
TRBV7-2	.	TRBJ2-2	CASSLIASTNTGELFF
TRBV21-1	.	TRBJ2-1	CAKQALLQFF
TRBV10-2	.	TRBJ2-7	CASSPTGGQQYF
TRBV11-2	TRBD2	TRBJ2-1	CASSLGASGGYYNEQFF
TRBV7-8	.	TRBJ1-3	CASTPALGNTIYF
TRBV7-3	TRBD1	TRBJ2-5	CASSLAGGQETQYF
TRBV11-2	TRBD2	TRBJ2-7	CASSFRSSGSGEQYF
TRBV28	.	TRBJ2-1	CASSSGLYEQFF
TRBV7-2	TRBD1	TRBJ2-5	CASKTGLTGGGETQYF
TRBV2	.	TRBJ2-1	CASGTPGGYNEQFF
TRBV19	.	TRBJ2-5	CASSNGIQETQYF
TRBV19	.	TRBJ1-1	CASSRMIATEAFF
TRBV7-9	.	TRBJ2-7	CASSLPSGGIYEQYF
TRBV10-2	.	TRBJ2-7	CASRHSYEQYF